This T cell receptor beta chain comes out of a study of CD8 T cells in ankylosing spondylitis. Study-level results: Certain motif variants had earlier appeared in reactive arthritis synovial fluid and blood. Made up of eight highly homologous variants, a TCR beta motif appeared characteristic of ankylosing spondylitis blood. Reports say disease-linked clones showed up significantly more in matched ankylosing spondylitis synovial fluid. Relatively scarce in peripheral blood, disease-linked clones were CD8+.

This clonotype was observed at least ten times. Its antigen is not known. In making TCR beta libraries, quantitative 5'-RACE with molecular barcodes was used. TCRdb reprocessed the 5' RACE reads via MiXCR and lists one record per CDR3 protein. The sample lists tens of thousands of distinct CDR3 sequences; roughly 8.8% were seen once. Germline V lookup: CDR1 SGDLS, CDR2 YYNGEE. The CDR3 runs to 13 residues. Trimming removed 5 bases from V and 0 bases from J, with 8 bases in between. The chain employs TRBV9 and TRBJ1-1; D not certain. The TCR sequence derives from a male donor with ankylosing spondylitis. Specimen: blood, either unsorted or a sorted T cell fraction (not recorded which). CDR3 sequence: CASSRSLNTEAFF. The CDR3 nucleotides are TGTGCCAGCAGTAGATCCCTGAACACTGAAGCTTTCTTT.